This TCR beta chain was captured by sequencing in a study of neurological immune-mediated disorders. V was pared by 3 bases and J by 3 bases, with 15 bases between. Germline V gene lookup returns CDR1 SGHTA and CDR2 FQGNSA. The CDR3 sequence is 15 residues long. In TCRdb, the 5' RACE reads were re-called with MiXCR into one record per CDR3 protein. The sample lists some 60,000 distinct CDR3 sequences; under 4.5% were seen once. This clonotype occurred many times. This TCR was sampled from a woman aged 25 to 39 with multiple sclerosis. The material sequenced was PBMCs. The rearrangement uses TRBV7-2 and TRBJ2-7, with D possibly TRBD1 on 6 matching bases. CDR3: CASSFAGQPFYEQYF. The CDR3 region has the DNA TGTGCCAGCAGCTTCGCCGGACAGCCATTCTACGAGCAGTACTTC.